This paragraph reports one T cell receptor beta chain. What it binds is unknown. This CDR3 has 17 residues. Germline lookup yields CDR1 LGHNA and CDR2 YNFKEQ. V gave up 0 bases and J gave up 6 bases; unmatched junction bases: 8. Method: immunoSEQ multiplex PCR; TCRdb's copy keeps in-frame clones and lacks some. The sample has approximately 66,000 clones, 86% seen once. This specimen comes from a study of lymphopenia after photon versus proton radiotherapy. Study-wide findings and caveats: In patients who died, overall survival fell as post-nadir TCR diversity dropped more.

The TCR was taken from a middle-aged man with gastric cancer. The chain recombines TRBV4-2 with TRBJ2-3, with 11 nucleotides matching TRBD2. The sample was peripheral blood, taken from a patient treated with photon-based radiotherapy. Here the CDR3 reads CASSQDALASGGDTQYF. CDR3 sequence (DNA): TGTGCCAGCAGCCAAGATGCCCTGGCTAGCGGGGGGGATACGCAGTATTTT.